This TCR beta chain was identified in a study of Graves' ophthalmopathy and Graves' hyperthyroidism. The germline gives CDR1 DFQATT, CDR2 SNEGSKA (reference sequence). The CDR3 sequence is 14 residues long. J lost 4 bases, V lost 4 bases, and 7 bases had no gene match. The TCR beta CDR3 regions underwent amplification from RNA transcripts. RT-PCR with HTBI primers came first, then second-round multiplex PCR. TCRdb reprocessed the multiplex PCR reads via MiXCR and lists one record per CDR3 protein. Of under 400,000 distinct CDR3 sequences listed, 17% are singletons. This sequence joins TRBV20-1 and TRBJ2-5; TRBD2 matches 9 bases. The origin of this receptor is an adult man with Graves' ophthalmopathy. What was sequenced was peripheral blood. CDR3 DNA sequence: TGCAGTGCTACTAGCGGGGCCAGAAGAGAGACCCAGTACTTC. It translates to CSATSGARRETQYF.